The 29 T cell receptor beta chains listed next were all sequenced from one sample in a study of brain T cells in children with intractable seizures. Clones were sequenced by immunoSEQ multiplex PCR, and TCRdb holds only the in-frame ones, with some missing. The sample has about 350,000 clones; 93% are singletons. The time point denotes: blood from clinic visit 5 months post-surgery; TSC patient then seizure free. Sequenced material: peripheral blood, taken more than 4 months after surgery. The receptor source for this set is a boy under two years old with tuberous sclerosis and intractable seizures.

This clone was seen only once. The rearrangement links TRBV2 to TRBJ2-7; D unclear. Germline values: CDR1 SNHLY, CDR2 FYNNEI. There are 15 residues in the CDR3. Trimming cost V 1 base and J 6 bases, with 16 bases left between them. This CDR3 is CASSEVRDPPSEQYF. The CDR3 region has the DNA TGTGCCAGCAGTGAAGTTAGAGACCCACCATCCGAGCAGTACTTC. Full variable domain (remainder filled in from reference TRBV2 and TRBJ2-7): EPEVTQTPSHQVTQMGQEVILRCVPISNHLYFYWYRQILGQKVEFLVSFYNNEISEKSEIFDDQFSVERPDGSNFTLKIRSTKLEDSAMYFCASSEVRDPPSEQYFGPGTRLTVT.

This chain uses TRBV5-1 with TRBJ2-6; tentative D call: TRBD1 (5 bases). CDR1 is SGHRS, CDR2 YFSETQ, per germline. The CDR3 is made up of 17 amino acids. V lost 3 bases to trimming and J lost 3 bases, with 16 bases between them. The CDR3 reads CASSWRRRVDGANVLTF. In DNA, the CDR3 is TGCGCCAGCAGCTGGAGACGCAGGGTAGATGGGGCCAACGTCCTGACTTTC.

The chain employs TRBV4-1 and TRBJ2-1; D is unclear. Per germline, CDR1 MGHRA and CDR2 YSYEKL. V lost 4 bases and J lost 11, with 9 bases in between. This CDR3 has 11 residues. Here the CDR3 DNA reads TGCGCCAGCAGCCTTGATAACAAGCAGTTCTTC. This encodes CASSLDNKQFF.

The V call is TRBV10-1, the J call TRBJ2-5; D call uncertain. Per the germline V gene, CDR1 is WNHNN and CDR2 is SYGVQD (reference sequence). The CDR3 is made up of 13 amino acids. Trimming pared 2 bases from V and 2 bases from J, leaving 6 bases between. The DNA for the CDR3 is TGCGCCAGCAGTGAGGGGCTTCAAGAGACCCAGTACTTC. Its protein is CASSEGLQETQYF.

The genes are TRBV30 and TRBJ2-7, with a tentative D call TRBD2 (5 bases). CDR3 length: 13 amino acids. The germline gives CDR1 GTSNPN, CDR2 SVGIG (reference sequence). Deletions cut 0 bases from V and 2 bases from J, with 8 bases between. The chain's CDR3 is CAWSVADPYEQYF. The CDR3 DNA reads TGTGCCTGGAGTGTAGCGGACCCCTACGAGCAGTACTTC.

The chain couples TRBV6-6 to TRBJ2-7; perhaps TRBD1 as D (6 bases). This CDR3 has 14 residues. With 4 bases removed from V and 3 bases from J, the gap between germline ends came to 13 bases. Germline V gene lookup returns CDR1 MNHNY and CDR2 SVGAGI (reference sequence). The CDR3 loop reads CASSSTTGVYEQYF. CDR3 bases: TGTGCCAGCAGTTCCACGACAGGCGTCTACGAGCAGTACTTC.

The chain is built from TRBV2 and TRBJ1-3; D might be TRBD1 (5 bases). Germline V gene lookup returns CDR1 SNHLY and CDR2 FYNNEI. The CDR3 totals 17 residues. The V and J ends lost 7 bases and 0 bases respectively, with 19 bases between them. CDR3 nucleotides: TGTGCCAGCACCGAATCAACCGGGACGCGCTCTGGAAACACCATATATTTT. It codes for CASTESTGTRSGNTIYF.

This chain uses TRBV28 with TRBJ2-1; 7 bases line up with TRBD2. V trimming: 2 bases; J trimming: 8 bases; junction bases outside the gene matches: 6. Germline loops: CDR1 MDHEN, CDR2 SYDVKM. The CDR3 is made up of 14 amino acids. CDR3 nucleotide sequence: TGTGCCAGCAGTTTAGGAGGGAGGGCCGATGAGCAGTTCTTC. It encodes CASSLGGRADEQFF.

The chain joins TRBV4-1 to TRBJ1-5, with D tentatively TRBD1 (5 bases). Trimming removed 2 bases from V and 2 bases from J, with 16 bases in between. From germline, CDR1 is MGHRA and CDR2 YSYEKL. The CDR3 has 17 residues. For the CDR3, the DNA is TGCGCCAGCAGCCAACCCCAGGGATGGTATGGCAATCAGCCCCAGCATTTT. It is translated as CASSQPQGWYGNQPQHF.

This chain links TRBV7-9 with TRBJ1-4; tentatively, D is TRBD1 (5 bases). This CDR3 has 14 residues. Trimming pared 8 bases from V and 6 bases from J, leaving 16 bases between. The germline V gene encodes CDR1 SEHNR and CDR2 FQNEAQ (reference sequence). The CDR3 loop reads CASLPGGKDEKLFF. The CDR3, as DNA: TGTGCCAGCCTGCCGGGGGGGAAGGATGAAAAACTGTTTTTT.

This sequence joins TRBV7-2 and TRBJ2-3; D is ambiguous. Trimming shortened V by 1 base and J by 4 bases, and 3 bases separated the two germline ends. The germline V gene encodes CDR1 SGHTA and CDR2 FQGNSA. The CDR3 covers 12 residues. The CDR3 coding sequence is TGTGCCAGCAGCTTAGGAGCAGATACGCAGTATTTT. It is translated as CASSLGADTQYF.

The chain employs TRBV5-6 and TRBJ2-1; D is ambiguous. CDR1 is SGHDT and CDR2 is YYEEEE in the germline V gene. This CDR3 is built from 11 residues. With 0 bases removed from V and 14 bases from J, the gap between germline ends came to 9 bases. CDR3 DNA: TGTGCCAGCAGCTTGGCCGAATTGGAGTTCTTC. Translated, it gives CASSLAELEFF.

The sample holds one count of this clone. Other DNA sequences in this sample translate to the same CDR3. The rearrangement links TRBV9 to TRBJ2-7; unclear D gene. From germline, CDR1 is SGDLS and CDR2 YYNGEE. The CDR3 loop spans 13 amino acids. V lost 0 bases, J lost 2 bases, and 6 bases lay in between. The CDR3 here is CASSVDPTYEQYF. As DNA, the CDR3 is TGTGCCAGCAGCGTAGACCCGACCTACGAGCAGTACTTC.

The chain couples TRBV21-1 to TRBJ1-1. TRBV21-1 is a pseudogene. The CDR3 consists of 16 residues. CDR3 region: CASSKGVIGENTEAFF. The CDR3 DNA sequence: TGTGCCAGCAGCAAAGGGGTGATCGGCGAGAACACTGAAGCTTTCTTT.

In this sample, this clone turned up once. The chain uses TRBV19 and TRBJ1-1; D is possibly TRBD1 (6 bases). Germline V gene data show CDR1 as LNHDA and CDR2 as SQIVND (reference sequence). The length of the CDR3 is 15 residues. V was pared by 7 bases and J by 6 bases, with 21 bases between. The CDR3 sequence: CASMGWKDRFAEAFF. The CDR3 DNA is TGTGCCAGTATGGGATGGAAAGACAGGTTTGCTGAAGCTTTCTTT.

CDR3 DNA sequence: TGTGCCAGCAGTGACAGGGTCGGCGGCTACACCTTC. Its protein is CASSDRVGGYTF. The chain links TRBV2 to TRBJ1-2; perhaps TRBD1 as D (5 bases). The CDR3 runs 12 residues. V was cut by 3 bases and J by 8 bases, with 10 bases left in between. Per the germline V gene, CDR1 is SNHLY and CDR2 is FYNNEI.

CDR3 sequence reads: CSASKGPLRFVIGGETQYF. The DNA of the CDR3 is TGCAGTGCTAGTAAGGGTCCCCTAAGGTTTGTGATCGGGGGAGAGACCCAGTACTTC. The chain recombines TRBV20-1 with TRBJ2-5, with D tentatively TRBD2 (6 bases). CDR3 length equals 19 residues. The V gene's germline CDR1 is DFQATT and CDR2 SNEGSKA (reference sequence). V was trimmed by 3 bases and J by 4 bases, leaving 30 bases between them.

The V and J genes are TRBV6-1 and TRBJ2-1; 12 bases agree with TRBD2. Per the germline V gene, CDR1 is MNHNS and CDR2 is SASEGT. V trimming: 0 bases; J trimming: 4 bases; junction bases outside the gene matches: 7. The CDR3 has 18 residues. The CDR3 region has the DNA TGTGCCAGCAGTGAAGCCCTAGCGGGAGGGCCAGGTTACAATGAGCAGTTCTTC. Protein sequence: CASSEALAGGPGYNEQFF.

The V call is TRBV4-1, the J call TRBJ2-3; possibly TRBD1 for D (5 bases). V lost 4 bases to trimming and J lost 3 bases, with 8 bases between them. Per germline, CDR1 MGHRA and CDR2 YSYEKL. This CDR3 has 13 residues. The CDR3 DNA is TGCGCCAGCAGCCTTCAGGGAACAGATACGCAGTATTTT. It translates to CASSLQGTDTQYF.

The CDR3 reads CASSHYNTRNTYEQYF. The CDR3 DNA is TGTGCCAGCAGTCACTACAACACTCGTAATACCTACGAGCAGTACTTC. The chain carries TRBV6-5 and TRBJ2-7; D is uncertain. Germline loops: CDR1 MNHEY, CDR2 SVGAGI. The CDR3 contains 16 residues. Trimming shortened V by 5 bases and J by 2 bases, and 19 bases separated the two germline ends.

The rearrangement uses TRBV3-1 (or the pseudogene TRBV3-2) and TRBJ2-7, with TRBD1 matching over 10 bases. This CDR3 is built from 13 residues. After removal of 4 bases from V and 6 bases from J, the junction contained 3 bases not matched to a gene. Germline CDR1 reads LGHDT; CDR2 reads YNNKEL (reference sequence). CDR3 region: CASSRGQGVEQYF. CDR3 bases: TGTGCCAGCAGCCGCGGACAGGGGGTCGAGCAGTACTTC.

This chain joins TRBV5-8 and TRBJ1-4, with D hard to call. CDR1 is SGHTS, CDR2 YDEGEE, per germline. V was shortened by 4 bases and J by 8 bases, with 21 bases between the two germline ends. The CDR3 is 16 residues long. CDR3 DNA sequence: TGTGCCAGCAGCCTCACTCCGGACTTCCCGGGCGAAAAACTGTTTTTT. Amino acid sequence: CASSLTPDFPGEKLFF.

The gene calls are TRBV7-8 and TRBJ2-7; no firm D call. CDR3 length: 14 amino acids. Germline V gene sequence: CDR1 SGHVS, CDR2 FQNEAQ. Between the trimmed V and J ends, which lost 8 bases and 1 base, there was a span of 15 bases. The CDR3 region is CASLALVGSYEQYF. CDR3 coding DNA: TGTGCCAGCTTGGCCTTGGTAGGGTCCTACGAGCAGTACTTC. Combining the CDR3 with reference TRBV7-8 and TRBJ2-7 gives the whole variable domain GAGVSQSPRYKVAKRGQDVALRCDPISGHVSLFWYQQALGQGPEFLTYFQNEAQLDKSGLPSDRFFAERPEGSVSTLKIQRTQQEDSAVYLCASLALVGSYEQYFGPGTRLTVT.

The CDR3 loop is CASRMVGANYGYTF. The CDR3 DNA follows: TGTGCCAGCCGAATGGTTGGGGCTAACTATGGCTACACCTTC. The rearrangement uses TRBV28 and TRBJ1-2; D remains ambiguous. Germline loops: CDR1 MDHEN, CDR2 SYDVKM. With 8 bases removed from V and 0 bases from J, the gap between germline ends came to 13 bases. This CDR3 has 14 residues.

The J gene is TRBJ2-7, the V gene TRBV6-5; possible D gene TRBD2, 6 bases. This CDR3 has 13 amino acids. Germline V gene data show CDR1 as MNHEY and CDR2 as SVGAGI. Trimming removed 2 bases from V and 7 bases from J, with 12 bases in between. CDR3 sequence (DNA): TGTGCCAGCAGTTACACCGTAGGGAGGGAGCAGTACTTC. Translation: CASSYTVGREQYF.

The chain recombines TRBV7-9 with TRBJ2-2; 9 positions agree with TRBD2. This CDR3 spans 14 amino acids. Germline V gene sequence: CDR1 SEHNR, CDR2 FQNEAQ (reference sequence). V gave up 5 bases and J gave up 6 bases; unmatched junction bases: 4. This CDR3 is CASSGGLAPGELFF. The CDR3 nucleotides read TGTGCCAGCAGCGGGGGACTAGCTCCCGGGGAGCTGTTTTTT.

The chain uses TRBV5-1 and TRBJ1-1; D call uncertain. The CDR3 spans 13 residues. Germline-derived CDR1 and CDR2 are SGHRS and YFSETQ. The V end lost 6 bases, the J end lost 1 base, and 10 bases lay between the germline ends. CDR3 nucleotide sequence: TGCGCCAGCACCCCGGGGAGGAACACTGAAGCTTTCTTT. The encoded protein is CASTPGRNTEAFF.

The gene calls are TRBV19 and TRBJ1-3; the D is unclear. V lost 3 bases, J lost 4 bases, and 1 base lay in between. This CDR3 spans 11 amino acids. Germline-derived CDR1 and CDR2 are LNHDA and SQIVND (reference sequence). As DNA, the CDR3 is TGTGCCAGTAGTATGGGAAACACCATATATTTT. It specifies CASSMGNTIYF.

This rearrangement joins TRBV3-1 (or the pseudogene TRBV3-2) to TRBJ2-7; possibly TRBD2 for D (6 bases). V was clipped by 4 bases and J by 5 bases, with 12 bases between them. The CDR3 is 13 residues long. Germline lookup yields CDR1 LGHDT and CDR2 YNNKEL (reference sequence). DNA of the CDR3: TGTGCCAGCAGCCGGGGTTCGGGAGACGAGCAGTACTTC. Translating gives CASSRGSGDEQYF.